Sequencing of this T cell receptor (beta chain) was carried out in a study of cytomegalovirus exposure and HLA in healthy donors (dated by TCRdb to between 2016 and 2019). Describing the broader study: An earlier analysis of more than 550 of the donors reported 250 to 300 Gb of sequence data and 117 million unique TCR beta sequences obtained from roughly 170 million T cells. Around 320 gigabases of sequencing data and approximately 80 million unique TCR sequences were included in an early release covering around 650 HLA-typed donors. Among the roughly 410 genotyped donors, roughly 80% belonged to the genetic ancestry cluster associated with self-reported Caucasian donors. The aim of the study was to test whether cataloging public T cell receptors could identify signatures of past pathogen exposure. Using immunosequencing, the study profiled T cell repertoires from fewer than 850 subjects and related those repertoires to cytomegalovirus serostatus. Along with the roughly 610-subject first cohort, a separate validation cohort of approximately 110 different subjects was used. The study combined high-throughput TCR immunosequencing, statistical association of individual TCRs with disease status, and machine learning to predict cytomegalovirus infection status. A later analysis re-analyzed previously published TCR beta repertoires from 666 donors and added high-resolution HLA genotyping to study TCR occurrence patterns. In the later analysis, no new phenotypic data were used to find candidate immune exposures; instead, reliance was placed on TCR beta sequences and their occurrence across donors. To decide whether each TCR beta V gene segment behaved as functional or pseudogenic, an earlier analysis of some 600 of the donors relied on high-throughput TCR beta sequencing. Donor age, sex, ethnicity and CMV serostatus were compiled alongside the repertoire data. Genome-wide SNP genotypes for about 55% of the roughly 670 donors were used in a later genetic analysis, which treated that subset as a discovery cohort. Every repertoire in the discovery cohort had been generated on one and the same sequencing platform. Class I and class II HLA loci were covered by the typing at four-digit resolution. The number of typed donors differed by locus: about 620-640 for A, B, C, DRB1 and DQB1; roughly 510 for DQA1; fewer than 610 for DPA1; and 400 to 480 for DPB1. Several DR-DQ haplotypes were treated as single units for association and clustering because of strong linkage in the cohort. On average, roughly 250,000 unique TCR beta nucleotide sequences were sequenced per donor among some 420 genotyped donors of the cohort, with about 19% of those sequences being non-productive.

CDR1 is given as MDHEN and CDR2 as SYDVKM, both from the germline V gene. V is cut by 6 bases and J by 3 bases, and the space between the germline ends is 12 bases. The CDR3 spans 14 residues, from the cysteine through the phenylalanine. Only the CDR3 region is kept as DNA, spanning 42 bases read in frame from base 1. As to this clone: Which antigen it targets is not known. Within one base of it there is no much larger clone, and no base qualities were kept.

The cohort consisted of fewer than 700 healthy bone marrow donors. Cohort members were all nominally healthy when sampled, although unrecorded immune exposures were likely present. The donor tested CMV seropositive, placing the donor among the 290 or so seropositive members of the cohort. Each donor provided a peripheral blood sample, and peripheral blood mononuclear cells were used for TCR beta sequencing. Genomic DNA extraction from the blood cell samples was performed with the Qiagen DNeasy Blood Extraction Kit. Libraries were made using the immunoSEQ multiplex PCR assay. A mixture of 60 forward primers for TCR Vbeta segments and 13 reverse primers for TCR Jbeta segments was used in the multiplex PCR. A multiplex PCR assay on genomic DNA amplified the CDR3 region of rearranged TCR beta genes. The amplified TCR beta libraries were sequenced on the Illumina HiSeq System as 87-base-pair reads. The paper's data handling went like this. Across the roughly 600 repertoires, a later analysis counted around 80 million unique TCR beta chains, roughly 11 million of which were shared by at least two donors. Raw reads were error-corrected and collapsed into unique sequences by a nearest-neighbor algorithm in which closely related sequences were merged to remove PCR and sequencing errors. CDR3 sequences were aligned to IMGT reference sequences to assign V, D and J gene segments. For a sequence to be retained, a match of at least six nucleotides to both a V gene segment and a J gene segment was required. Rearrangements were called productive when the CDR3 lacked stop codons and stayed in frame with V and J; all others were non-productive. CDR3 was defined by IMGT convention, running from the second conserved V-encoded cysteine to the conserved J-encoded phenylalanine. Sequences without an unambiguous match to a single V gene segment were excluded from the earlier analysis of approximately 560 of the donors. In an earlier analysis of some 590 of the donors, a V segment was called functional when productive rearrangements were above 56.7%, and segregating when the standard deviation between donors exceeded 5%. A statistical classification framework was built to diagnose cytomegalovirus status from the catalog of TCR beta chain sequences. A later analysis assigned V and J genes by comparing TCR nucleotide sequences with IMGT/GENE-DB human TR gene sequences. Using the TCRdist pipeline, a later analysis assigned CDR3 sequences along with most-parsimonious VDJ recombination scenarios. A later analysis defined each TCR beta chain by its CDR3 amino acid sequence plus V-gene family, and excluded reads lacking a unique V-gene family. A later analysis removed 450 to 600 highly shared, low-generation-probability nucleotide sequences to deal with suspected cross-contamination and a sequencing artifact. In a later analysis, a clonal expansion index was calculated for each public chain from normalized within-repertoire ranks of inferred template counts. A later analysis computed generation probabilities with a VDJ recombination model fitted to out-of-frame rearrangements, and checked the results against IGoR. Hypergeometric tests were used in a later analysis to score TCR-TCR, TCR-HLA and TCR-CMV co-occurrence, with a repertoire-size bias correction applied to the TCR pairs. A later analysis estimated false discovery rates by permuting HLA or CMV assignments 20 times. In a later analysis, co-occurring TCRs were grouped using DBSCAN, with TCRdist sequence similarity added in when clustering inside HLA-allele-positive subsets. Co-occurrence clustering excluded repertoires with fewer than 30,000 or more than 120,000 public chains, plus five with anomalous nucleotide sharing. TCRdb obtained this table from immuneACCESS and retained in-frame rearrangements with V and J assigned. These tables miss some clones; where compared with another copy, unresolved V genes account for less than half of the shortfall, and the remainder is unexplained. D and trimming were read from the DNA, whereas the V and J calls and clone size are those reported in that table. This sample gives approximately 170,000 clones in total; roughly four fifths of them show up just once. Roughly 4% of the sample goes to the ten largest clones.

General findings and caveats noted by the study authors: A further reported finding was that TCR beta sequences accurately predicted the HLA-A and HLA-B alleles for most subjects in the first cohort. Correlated functional status among segregating V segments might reflect linkage disequilibrium, but an unknown experimental factor could not be ruled out. A later analysis found that most CMV-associated TCR beta chains appeared HLA-restricted, with HLA associations seemingly driven largely by CMV exposure. Approximately 18 rarely observed V segments, including chromosome 9 orphons, were excluded from the earlier analysis of approximately 500 of the donors because counts were too low. In vitro tests confirmed that a few of the cytomegalovirus-associated TCR beta chains recognize cytomegalovirus antigens. In both the original and validation cohorts, the classifier was reported to diagnose cytomegalovirus status with high specificity and sensitivity. Strong co-occurrence of HLA alleles, especially DR and DQ, made assigning TCR associations to individual alleles difficult. Because HLA typing was unavailable for some donors at each locus, only the typed subset was used in association tests. Some IMGT-functional V segments, including TRBV6-2 and TRBV6-3, could not be distinguished by the 87-base-pair reads and were therefore excluded. In a later analysis, several top co-occurrence clusters were reported to appear linked to parvovirus B19, influenza, CMV and Epstein-Barr virus. A later analysis found that TCR association rates varied across HLA loci, with DRB1 alleles showing the most associated TCRs and HLA-C alleles the fewest. The study gave a list of over 150 TCR beta chains associated with cytomegalovirus. A later analysis associated 16,951 TCR beta sequences with specific HLA alleles at a false discovery rate of 0.05. Immune exposure information for the cohort was limited to CMV serostatus. A cluster of highly shared sequence variants was judged likely to represent a technical artifact of the sequencing pipeline. According to the authors, the approach could potentially be generalized to other disease states and immunological phenotypes. This cohort had only TCR beta chains sequenced, and the lack of alpha or paired-chain data limited which features could be detected. In a later genetic analysis, fewer N-insertions in productive TCRs were reported among donors in an Asian-associated ancestry cluster than the roughly 700-donor mean. The presence/absence analyses assumed that sequencing depth was roughly uniform across donors, and that assumption may not be true. In an earlier analysis of about 540 of the donors, most TCR beta V segments were observed in productive rearrangements about 90% or about 30% of the time, broadly matching IMGT annotations. While some public TCRs were present in many individuals, most TCR sequences turned up only very rarely across donors. Compared with equally common non-associated chains, HLA-associated TCR beta chains in a later analysis were more clonally expanded and had lower generation probabilities. A later genetic analysis associated a missense DCLRE1C variant with V-gene and J-gene trimming of TCR beta chains, and an independent cohort replicated the association.

The sample consisted of PBMCs. The sequence links TRBV28 to TRBJ1-5; the D gene assignment is ambiguous. This receptor was taken from a man aged 45-65 years in good health and CMV-seropositive. The bases read TGTGCCAGCAGCCCTCCAGGTCCCAATCAGCCCCAGCATTTT. Its protein is CASSPPGPNQPQHF.